Shown below are 17 T cell receptor beta chains from a single sample sequenced in a study of CD8 T cells in ankylosing spondylitis. TCRdb independently ran MiXCR on the 5' RACE reads; one entry per CDR3 protein. The data show about 250,000 distinct CDR3 sequences, 30% to 35% seen once. Input material: blood, either unsorted or a sorted T cell fraction (not recorded which). These TCRs come from a male donor with ankylosing spondylitis or in good health (not recorded which).

The chain employs TRBV27 and TRBJ2-7; 9 positions agree with TRBD1. From germline, CDR1 is MNHEY and CDR2 SMNVEV (reference sequence). This CDR3 region has 15 residues. After removal of 1 base from V and 6 bases from J, the junction contained 7 bases not matched to a gene. CDR3 protein: CASSLFGTGSAEQYF. Here the CDR3 DNA reads TGTGCCAGCAGTTTATTCGGGACAGGGTCCGCCGAGCAGTACTTC.

This chain links TRBV29-1 with TRBJ2-2, with no clear D. CDR1 and CDR2 from the germline V gene are SQVTM and ANQGSEA. V lost 7 bases, J lost 8 bases, and 14 bases lay in between. CDR3 length: 12 residues. The CDR3 DNA reads as TGCAGCGCCTGGGCCCTAAGGGGGGAGCTGTTTTTT. It codes for CSAWALRGELFF.

This clonotype appeared a few times. This chain connects TRBV11-2 to TRBJ2-7; D is unresolved. The CDR3 runs to 12 residues. With 3 bases removed from V and 6 bases from J, the gap between germline ends came to 9 bases. The V gene's germline CDR1 is SGHAT and CDR2 FQNNGV. CDR3 amino acids: CASSLGLGEQYF. As DNA, the CDR3 is TGTGCCAGCAGCTTGGGCCTGGGCGAGCAGTACTTC.

V and J are TRBV20-1 and TRBJ2-3, with 9 bases fitting TRBD1. The CDR3 is 17 amino acids. V was clipped by 1 base and J by 4 bases; unmatched bases: 12. CDR1 is DFQATT, CDR2 SNEGSKA, per germline (reference sequence). The CDR3 region is CSARVHLGQGPADTQYF. The DNA of the CDR3 is TGCAGTGCTAGAGTCCACCTCGGACAGGGGCCTGCAGATACGCAGTATTTT.

The gene calls are TRBV12-3 or TRBV12-4 and TRBJ2-7; D is unclear. Trimming left V 3 bases short and J 6 bases short, with 9 bases between. The CDR3 consists of 12 residues. This CDR3 is CASSFSRTEQYF. The CDR3, as DNA: TGTGCCAGCAGTTTCTCCAGGACCGAGCAGTACTTC.

The chain carries TRBV18 and TRBJ2-7, with D possibly TRBD1 on 5 matching bases. This CDR3 contains 15 residues. Between the trimmed V and J ends, which lost 2 bases and 3 bases, there was a span of 14 bases. CDR1 and CDR2 (germline): KGHSH, LQKENI. CDR3 sequence (DNA): TGTGCCAGCTCACCAAGTCAGGGCACAGACTACGAGCAGTACTTC. Its translation: CASSPSQGTDYEQYF.

The V gene is TRBV12-3 or TRBV12-4, the J gene TRBJ2-2; 8 bases are a match to TRBD2. V shed 7 bases and J 7 bases; nucleotides not matched to a gene: 11. This CDR3 has 15 residues. CDR3 loop: CASTLSGGRGGELFF. The CDR3 region has the DNA TGTGCCAGCACCCTCAGCGGGGGTAGGGGCGGGGAGCTGTTTTTT.

This clonotype was recorded at least ten times. The chain employs TRBV20-1 and TRBJ2-7; maybe TRBD1 (6 bases). Germline V CDR1 and CDR2: DFQATT, SNEGSKA (reference sequence). This CDR3 region has 12 residues. V was clipped by 6 bases and J by 1 base, with 10 bases between them. The DNA for the CDR3 is TGCAGTGCCGACAGGCCATCCTACGAGCAGTACTTC. This translates into CSADRPSYEQYF.

J is TRBJ2-5 and V is TRBV5-1, with D uncertain. The V gene lost 3 bases and the J gene lost 2 bases, with 8 bases spanning the gap. CDR1 is SGHRS and CDR2 is YFSETQ in the germline V gene. The CDR3 has 13 residues. The CDR3 bases are TGCGCCAGCAGCTCTAACACACAAGAGACCCAGTACTTC. It encodes CASSSNTQETQYF. Full variable domain (outside the CDR3, taken from reference TRBV5-1 and TRBJ2-5): KAGVTQTPRYLIKTRGQQVTLSCSPISGHRSVSWYQQTPGQGLQFLFEYFSETQRNKGNFPGRFSGRQFSNSRSEMNVSTLELGDSALYLCASSSNTQETQYFGPGTRLLVL.

Only a few counts were recorded for this clonotype. The chain combines TRBV6-5 with TRBJ1-1, with D tentatively TRBD1 (5 bases). V shed 8 bases and J shed 2 bases, with 9 bases lying between them. Germline V lookup: CDR1 MNHEY, CDR2 SVGAGI. The CDR3 consists of 12 residues. The CDR3 reads CASLGGNTEAFF. Written as DNA, the CDR3 is TGTGCCAGCCTTGGGGGTAACACTGAAGCTTTCTTT.

There are a few counts of this clonotype. This rearrangement joins TRBV12-3 or TRBV12-4 to TRBJ1-2; D call uncertain. This CDR3 region has 13 residues. Between the trimmed V and J ends, which lost 2 bases and 4 bases, there was a span of 8 bases. The CDR3 DNA reads TGTGCCAGCAGTTTACCTCGGAGCTATGGCTACACCTTC. Translating it yields CASSLPRSYGYTF.

This clonotype was detected a few times. CDR3 residues: CASSPTGWNTEAFF. In DNA form, the CDR3 reads TGTGCCAGCTCACCGACAGGCTGGAACACTGAAGCTTTCTTT. The genes are TRBV18 and TRBJ1-1, with D possibly being TRBD1 (6 bases). This CDR3 is built from 14 residues. CDR1 and CDR2 (germline): KGHSH, LQKENI. V shed 3 bases and J shed 1 base, with 9 bases lying between them.

The chain links TRBV7-2 to TRBJ1-2; D unresolved. CDR3 length: 14 residues. Between the trimmed V and J ends, which lost 5 bases and 4 bases, there was a span of 14 bases. Germline-derived CDR1 and CDR2 are SGHTA and FQGNSA. CDR3 loop: CASSPPDGGYGYTF. CDR3 coding DNA: TGTGCCAGCAGCCCGCCCGACGGAGGCTATGGCTACACCTTC.

The sample holds a few counts of this clonotype. The chain couples TRBV12-3 or TRBV12-4 to TRBJ2-5; a weak D match, TRBD2 (6 bases). The V gene lost 1 base and the J gene lost 3 bases, with 12 bases spanning the gap. This CDR3 contains 15 residues. This CDR3 reads CASSLDRTGEETQYF. The CDR3, as DNA: TGTGCCAGCAGTTTAGACCGAACGGGGGAAGAGACCCAGTACTTC.

This clonotype was observed a handful of times. The rearrangement links TRBV20-1 to TRBJ2-3; 14 nucleotides match TRBD2. Germline CDR1 reads DFQATT; CDR2 reads SNEGSKA (reference sequence). The CDR3 runs to 15 residues. The CDR3 DNA is TGCAGCGCGGGACTAGCGGGGGCCATCACAGATACGCAGTATTTT. Its translation: CSAGLAGAITDTQYF.

This clonotype was seen a few times. This sequence joins TRBV9 and TRBJ2-7, with 11 bases identical to TRBD1. The CDR3 extends over 16 amino acids. Per germline, CDR1 SGDLS and CDR2 YYNGEE. V was clipped by 4 bases and J by 4 bases; unmatched bases: 10. CDR3 nucleotides: TGTGCCAGCAGCCCAGCAGGACAGGGGGCCTATTACGAGCAGTACTTC. Its protein product is CASSPAGQGAYYEQYF.

The chain joins TRBV7-2 to TRBJ2-1; D may be TRBD2 (5 bases). With 5 bases removed from V and 1 base from J, the gap between germline ends came to 15 bases. Per the germline V gene, CDR1 is SGHTA and CDR2 is FQGNSA. The length of the CDR3 is 16 residues. The CDR3 loop is CASSPVEGVSYNEQFF. CDR3 nucleotide sequence: TGTGCCAGCAGCCCCGTTGAGGGAGTGTCCTACAATGAGCAGTTCTTC.